What follows describes a single T cell receptor (beta chain). The sample originates from a study of blood T cell repertoires in COVID-19. Turning to the study itself: Collection of acute and convalescent COVID-19 samples took place in the United States, Italy and Spain. Nucleic acid was either cDNA or gDNA, and it came from T cells, B-cell-depleted T cells, or PBMCs.

CDR3 size: 16 residues. Per the authors' pipeline: Reference gene primer amplification gave estimated nucleated cell counts. Method: immunoSEQ multiplex PCR; TCRdb's copy keeps in-frame clones and lacks some. For V, J and clone size, that table is used; D and trimming come from the DNA. The sample holds about 200,000 clones, roughly 88% seen once. This TCR derives from a man between 35 and 55 years old with acute or convalescent COVID-19. This chain links TRBV21-1 with TRBJ1-5; the table's D call, TRBD1, was not checked against the DNA. TRBV21-1 is reported as a pseudogene. The source material was peripheral blood. DNA for the CDR3: TGTGCCAGCAGCAACCTGACAGGTTTGTGCGGCGAGCCCCAGCATTTT. This translates into CASSNLTGLCGEPQHF.